Listed here are 31 T cell receptor beta chains from one sample, sequenced in a study of regulatory T cells in long-lasting Graves disease. HTBI primers from iRepertoire and Arm-PCR of CDR3 regions yielded the TCR beta libraries. TCRdb used MiXCR to reprocess the multiplex PCR reads, holding one entry per CDR3 protein. Seen here are 350,000 to 550,000 distinct CDR3 sequences, approximately 15% observed once, and the top ten hold 16%. Specified time point: newly diagnosed GD, antithyroid drugs for less than 3 months. PBMC RNA served as the TCR library source. The sample also formed part of further work on T cells in Graves' hyperthyroidism and ophthalmopathy.

Sample: peripheral blood mononuclear cells (PBMCs), taken at new diagnosis, from a patient treated with antithyroid drugs. These receptors were taken from a woman younger than 45 with Graves disease.

Many counts were recorded for this clonotype. The chain recombines TRBV25-1 with TRBJ2-7, with TRBD1 as a possible D gene (6 bases). Germline values: CDR1 MGHDK, CDR2 SYGVNS. Between the trimmed V and J ends, which lost 4 bases and 4 bases, there was a span of 11 bases. This CDR3 has 13 residues. CDR3 amino acids: CASSVQGSYEQYF. Written as DNA, the CDR3 is TGTGCCAGCAGTGTCCAGGGGTCGTACGAGCAGTACTTC.

This clonotype was seen at least ten times. The CDR3 coding sequence is TGTGCCAGCAGTCGCTACCAAGCCAGGGGAAGCTACTACACCTTC. Translated: CASSRYQARGSYYTF. V gene TRBV6-2 or TRBV6-3 combines with J gene TRBJ1-2, with D perhaps TRBD1 (6 bases). CDR3 size: 15 residues. Germline CDR1 and CDR2: MNHEY and SVGEGT. V was pared by 5 bases and J by 10 bases, with 23 bases between.

The chain links TRBV10-2 to TRBJ1-2; weak D call: TRBD1 (5 bases). Germline assignment: CDR1 WSHSY and CDR2 SAAADI. This CDR3 is built from 15 residues. The ends were cut back, 3 bases at V and 0 bases at J, with 11 bases in the middle. The CDR3 bases are TGCGCCAGCAGTGATAGACAGCGCGCTAACTATGGCTACACCTTC. Amino acids: CASSDRQRANYGYTF.

This clonotype occurred many times. The chain joins TRBV7-2 to TRBJ2-5, with a weak D call TRBD2 (5 bases). Germline V gene lookup returns CDR1 SGHTA and CDR2 FQGNSA. The length of the CDR3 is 13 residues. Trimming pared 8 bases from V and 2 bases from J, leaving 12 bases between. CDR3 DNA sequence: TGTGCCAGCGCAGCGGAACAACAAGAGACCCAGTACTTC. It translates to CASAAEQQETQYF.

This clonotype was seen repeatedly, ten times or more. The rearrangement links TRBV2 to TRBJ2-7; tentative D call: TRBD1 (5 bases). The CDR3 contains 12 residues. Germline CDR1 is SNHLY and CDR2 is FYNNEI. V was cut by 7 bases and J by 3 bases, with 10 bases left in between. CDR3 in amino acids: CASKDTSYEQYF. The CDR3, as DNA: TGTGCCAGCAAGGACACAAGCTACGAGCAGTACTTC.

At least ten counts were recorded for this clonotype. The rearrangement joins TRBV6-9 to TRBJ2-6, with D maybe TRBD2 (6 bases). The V end was cut by 3 bases, the J end by 3 bases, with 9 bases between. Germline values: CDR1 MNHGY, CDR2 SVAAGI. This CDR3 spans 15 amino acids. The CDR3 nucleotides read TGTGCCAGCAGTTACGGGACTTATGGGGCCAACGTCCTGACTTTC. Translated: CASSYGTYGANVLTF.

This clonotype was detected ten times or more. In DNA, the CDR3 is TGTGCCAGCAGCCCACTCCCAACAAATTCACCCCTCCACTTT. Its translation is CASSPLPTNSPLHF. The chain couples TRBV28 to TRBJ1-6; D is unresolved. The CDR3 extends over 14 amino acids. Germline loops: CDR1 MDHEN, CDR2 SYDVKM. The V end was cut by 6 bases, the J end by 7 bases, with 13 bases between.

This clonotype was observed many times. Germline and junction disagree at one end, which may indicate a read error. This sequence joins TRBV11-2 and TRBJ2-1; 9 bases are a match to TRBD2. CDR3 length equals 14 residues. CDR1 and CDR2 (germline): SGHAT, FQNNGV. The CDR3 nucleotides are TGTGCCAGCAGCTTAGATATGGTAGCGGGAGATTCGGTCTTC. This sequence encodes CASSLDMVAGDSVF.

This clonotype was counted ten times or more. The chain employs TRBV29-1 and TRBJ2-7, with D perhaps TRBD2 (6 bases). CDR1 is SQVTM and CDR2 is ANQGSEA in the germline V gene. The CDR3 length is 12 residues. V dropped 4 bases and J dropped 7 bases, with 14 bases sitting between them. Written as DNA, the CDR3 is TGCAGCGTTGTCGCGGGGATTCGGGAGCAGTACTTC. Translated, it gives CSVVAGIREQYF.

The table lists this clonotype with a few counts. This rearrangement joins TRBV7-9 to TRBJ2-7; D gene ambiguous. Germline-derived CDR1 and CDR2 are SEHNR and FQNEAQ (reference sequence). The length of the CDR3 is 12 residues. The V end lost 5 bases, the J end lost 6 bases, and 11 bases lay between the germline ends. CDR3 DNA sequence: TGTGCCAGCAGCCCATCGAGTAGCGAGCAGTACTTC. It codes for CASSPSSSEQYF.

The chain is built from TRBV29-1 and TRBJ1-1, with 9 bases matching TRBD1. V lost 7 bases and J lost 5; bases outside the gene matches: 2. Germline V gives CDR1 SQVTM, CDR2 ANQGSEA. The CDR3 runs 11 residues. CDR3 DNA: TGCAGCGGGGACAGGGCAACTGAAGCTTTCTTT. This encodes CSGDRATEAFF.

This clonotype has a handful of counts. The gene calls are TRBV15 and TRBJ2-5, with D hard to call. CDR1 is LNHNV, CDR2 YYDKDF, per germline (reference sequence). The CDR3 has 16 residues. Deletions cut 1 base from V and 1 base from J, with 13 bases between. The CDR3 protein is CATSRGRVGGQETQYF. Written as DNA, the CDR3 is TGTGCCACCAGCAGAGGTAGGGTCGGCGGCCAAGAGACCCAGTACTTC.

There are many counts of this clonotype. CDR3 nucleotides: TGTGCCAGCAGGCCGGGACAGCAGGGGAATGAGCAGTTCTTC. Protein sequence: CASRPGQQGNEQFF. This chain links TRBV6-2 or TRBV6-3 with TRBJ2-1, with 7 bases identical to TRBD1. The CDR3 sequence is 14 residues long. J gave up 7 bases and V 6 bases, and 9 bases lay outside the gene matches. CDR1 is MNHEY and CDR2 is SVGEGT in the germline V gene.

This clonotype was picked up many times. Sequence at one end of the junction differs from germline and may be a read error. The chain has TRBV12-3 or TRBV12-4 and TRBJ1-5, with D unresolved. The CDR3 runs 13 residues. DNA of the CDR3: TGTGCCAGCAGTTTAAACAGCAAACAGCCCCAGCATTTT. Residues: CASSLNSKQPQHF.

In this sample, this clonotype turned up many times. The J gene is TRBJ2-7, the V gene TRBV20-1; 7 positions agree with TRBD2. Losses at the gene ends were 0 bases for V and 4 bases for J; bases not matched to a gene: 3. Germline V gene lookup returns CDR1 DFQATT and CDR2 SNEGSKA (reference sequence). The CDR3 extends over 13 amino acids. The CDR3 DNA is TGCAGTGCTAGAGAACTAGCGTTATACGAGCAGTACTTC. Translated: CSARELALYEQYF.

This chain connects TRBV18 to TRBJ1-6, with 9 bases that match TRBD1. Germline-derived CDR1 and CDR2 are KGHSH and LQKENI. Losses at the gene ends were 4 bases for V and 7 bases for J; bases not matched to a gene: 2. The CDR3 loop spans 14 amino acids. DNA for the CDR3: TGTGCCAGCTCACAGACAGGGGGGAATTCACCCCTCCACTTT. Amino acid sequence: CASSQTGGNSPLHF.

To note about this clonotype: It may be a read error: a sequence one base away is much more abundant. V usage is TRBV6-1 and J usage is TRBJ2-7; maybe TRBD1 (6 bases). The CDR3 is 13 amino acids. Germline V gives CDR1 MNHNS, CDR2 SASEGT. CDR3 residues: CASSTGISYEQCF. DNA of the CDR3: TGTGCCAGCAGTACAGGGATATCCTACGAGCAGTGCTTC.

This clonotype has ten or more counts. The chain recombines TRBV27 with TRBJ1-2; possible D gene TRBD1, 6 bases. The V and J ends lost 3 bases and 8 bases respectively, with 10 bases between them. The germline V gene has CDR1 MNHEY and CDR2 SMNVEV (reference sequence). This CDR3 has 12 residues. CDR3 residues: CASSFAGGGYTF. CDR3 bases: TGTGCCAGCAGTTTTGCCGGGGGCGGCTACACCTTC.

CDR3 sequence (DNA): TGTGCCAGCAGCTTAGCTTTTACTGGAAATCTACCAGATACGCAGTATTTT. Its translation is CASSLAFTGNLPDTQYF. The chain carries TRBV11-2 and TRBJ2-3; D is undetermined. Looked up from germline, CDR1 is SGHAT and CDR2 is FQNNGV. This CDR3 has 17 amino acids. With 1 base removed from V and 4 bases from J, the gap between germline ends came to 18 bases.

This clonotype has more than one count but fewer than ten. The V call is TRBV24-1, the J call TRBJ2-1, with D possibly matching TRBD2 (5 bases). Trimming left V 4 bases short and J 6 bases short, with 18 bases between. The CDR3 contains 16 residues. Germline lookup yields CDR1 KGHDR and CDR2 SFDVKD. The DNA for the CDR3 is TGTGCCACCAGTGACCCCGCGGGCGGGCTTCCCAATGAGCAGTTCTTC. It is translated as CATSDPAGGLPNEQFF.

Of note for this clonotype: With a much larger clone just one base away, this may be a read error. The chain is built from TRBV18 and TRBJ2-1, with D perhaps TRBD1 (5 bases). The germline CDR1 and CDR2 sequences are KGHSH and LQKENI. With 2 bases removed from V and 13 bases from J, the gap between germline ends came to 24 bases. The CDR3 extends over 16 amino acids. The CDR3 DNA sequence: TGTGCCAGCTCACCAAGTCCCCAGGGTAACAAAGAGACCCAGTTCTTC. This encodes CASSPSPQGNKETQFF.

This clonotype occurred a few times. The J gene is TRBJ1-3, the V gene TRBV19; D is undetermined. V lost 3 bases and J lost 0, with 21 bases in between. The germline gives CDR1 LNHDA, CDR2 SQIVND (reference sequence). The CDR3 is made up of 19 amino acids. Here the CDR3 reads CASSMRTSPAAPSGNTIYF. CDR3 DNA sequence: TGTGCCAGTAGTATGAGGACGTCCCCGGCTGCGCCCTCTGGAAACACCATATATTTT.

This clonotype was detected many times. The V gene is TRBV3-1, the J gene TRBJ2-1; D is unclear. Trimming shortened V by 0 bases and J by 2 bases, and 8 bases separated the two germline ends. The V gene's germline CDR1 is LGHDT and CDR2 YNNKEL (reference sequence). The CDR3 is made up of 15 amino acids. The CDR3 nucleotides are TGTGCCAGCAGCCAAGATCGGCAGACCTACAATGAGCAGTTCTTC. This encodes CASSQDRQTYNEQFF.

This clonotype was picked up many times. This chain uses TRBV7-3 with TRBJ2-3; possible D gene TRBD1, 6 bases. Between the trimmed V and J ends, which lost 5 bases and 2 bases, there was a span of 14 bases. The V gene's germline CDR1 is SGHTA and CDR2 FQGTGA. The CDR3 sequence is 15 residues long. CDR3 protein: CASSRYGQLTDTQYF. DNA of the CDR3: TGTGCCAGCAGCAGATATGGACAGCTCACAGATACGCAGTATTTT. The whole variable domain, remainder taken from reference TRBV7-3 and TRBJ2-3, is GAGVSQTPSNKVTEKGKYVELRCDPISGHTALYWYRQSLGQGPEFLIYFQGTGAADDSGLPNDRFFAVRPEGSVSTLKIQRTERGDSAVYLCASSRYGQLTDTQYFGPGTRLTVL.

This clonotype has ten or more counts. The CDR3 DNA sequence: TGTGCCAGCAGTCCCCAGCCCGTCGACGAGCAGTACTTC. Its protein product is CASSPQPVDEQYF. The chain links TRBV28 to TRBJ2-7; D is undetermined. Per germline, CDR1 MDHEN and CDR2 SYDVKM. The CDR3 loop spans 13 amino acids. V was trimmed by 5 bases and J by 5 bases, leaving 13 bases between them.

This clonotype was picked up one time. With a much larger clone just one base away, this may be a read error. The gene calls are TRBV11-2 and TRBJ2-1; D gene uncertain. Germline CDR1 and CDR2: SGHAT and FQNNGV. The CDR3 runs 16 residues. The V end was cut by 7 bases, the J end by 13 bases, with 29 bases between. The CDR3 bases are TGTGCCAGCACTTTGGGTCGTGCAGGTATCCAAGAGACCCAGTTCTTC. Protein sequence: CASTLGRAGIQETQFF.

This clonotype was recorded a few times. This chain connects TRBV20-1 to TRBJ2-3, with 8 nucleotides matching TRBD1. The CDR3 length is 14 residues. Germline values: CDR1 DFQATT, CDR2 SNEGSKA (reference sequence). The V segment lost 4 bases and the J segment 2 bases; nucleotides outside the gene matches: 5. In nucleotides, the CDR3 is TGCAGTGCTACCGGGACAGGAGACACAGATACGCAGTATTTT. The encoded protein is CSATGTGDTDTQYF.

Note on this clonotype: Relative to the germline gene, one junction end is altered; a read error may explain this. The V gene is TRBV5-8, the J gene TRBJ2-4, with 7 bases lining up with TRBD1. Germline V gives CDR1 SGHTS, CDR2 YDEGEE. The CDR3 has 14 residues. CDR3 sequence: CASSLAPGGWEKSF. The CDR3, as DNA: TGTGCCAGCAGCTTGGCCCCAGGGGGATGGGAGAAAAGCTTC.

This clonotype was found a few times. The chain couples TRBV18 to TRBJ1-2; D gene unclear. The CDR3 sequence is 15 residues long. Germline CDR1 KGHSH, CDR2 LQKENI. The V gene lost 2 bases and the J gene lost 2 bases, with 12 bases spanning the gap. The CDR3: CASSPSANNNYGYTF. Here the CDR3 DNA reads TGTGCCAGCTCACCATCAGCCAACAACAACTATGGCTACACCTTC.

Ten or more counts support this clonotype. This chain links TRBV5-4 with TRBJ1-2, with D possibly being TRBD1 (6 bases). This CDR3 contains 15 residues. Germline values: CDR1 SGHNT, CDR2 YYREEE (reference sequence). Trimming left V 4 bases short and J 2 bases short, with 15 bases between. The CDR3 DNA follows: TGTGCCAGCAGCCCTACAGGGAAGCAAAACTATGGCTACACCTTC. Amino acids: CASSPTGKQNYGYTF.

The chain links TRBV11-2 to TRBJ2-6, with TRBD1 identical over 7 bases. The V gene end was trimmed by 5 bases and the J gene end by 1 base; junction bases not matched to a gene: 11. The CDR3 has 18 residues. Germline CDR1 SGHAT, CDR2 FQNNGV. Here the CDR3 DNA reads TGTGCCAGCAGCCCCCCATGGACAGGCCATTCTGGGGCCAACGTCCTGACTTTC. Encoded protein: CASSPPWTGHSGANVLTF.